This is a list of T cell receptor beta chains from one sample in a study of blood T cells in healthy people across ages. TCRdb processed the 5' RACE reads anew with MiXCR; each CDR3 protein has one entry. The repertoire holds roughly 1,500,000 distinct CDR3 sequences, with around 39% as singletons. Input material: blood. These receptors were taken from a woman under 30 in good health. Both conserved end residues are part of each CDR3. The order of the fields is J gene, V gene, D gene, clone size, CDR3 protein, CDR3 DNA. D genes are given only for firm matches. Part of the rows lack a size; the others show once, few, many or a class for expanded clones.

TRBJ2-1	TRBV7-9	.	.	CASTPPRAVHEQFF	TGTGCCAGCACCCCCCCGAGGGCCGTGCATGAGCAGTTCTTC
TRBJ2-3	TRBV30	TRBD2	.	CACDPSGILQTQYF	TGTGCCTGTGACCCTAGCGGGATTCTCCAAACGCAGTATTTT
TRBJ1-1	TRBV29-1	TRBD1	.	CSVVRDRGTEAFF	TGCAGCGTTGTGAGGGACAGGGGGACTGAAGCTTTCTTT
TRBJ2-1	TRBV3-1	.	.	CASSPGLGLVSYDEQFF	TGTGCCAGCAGTCCCGGACTCGGGCTAGTCTCCTACGATGAGCAGTTCTTC
TRBJ2-7	TRBV5-6	.	.	CASSWDRLYEQYF	TGTGCCAGCAGCTGGGATAGACTCTACGAGCAGTACTTC
TRBJ2-3	TRBV12-3/TRBV12-4	.	few	CASSFRAVTDTQYF	TGTGCCAGCAGTTTTCGGGCGGTCACAGATACGCAGTATTTT
TRBJ2-2	TRBV11-2	.	.	CASSQFPVGETNTGELFF	TGTGCCAGCAGCCAATTTCCGGTCGGAGAGACGAACACCGGGGAGCTGTTTTTT
TRBJ2-1	TRBV6-1	TRBD1	.	CASSGQGGTYNEQFF	TGTGCCAGCAGTGGACAGGGGGGGACCTACAATGAGCAGTTCTTC
TRBJ2-5	TRBV7-2	.	.	CASSYAGLEQYF	TGTGCCAGCAGCTACGCTGGGCTGGAGCAGTACTTC
TRBJ2-5	TRBV6-1	TRBD1	.	CASKAGTGVGKQYF	TGTGCCAGTAAAGCCGGGACAGGGGTCGGTAAGCAGTACTTC
TRBJ1-2	TRBV29-1	.	.	CSDKTGFGYTF	TGCAGCGATAAAACAGGGTTTGGCTACACCTTC
TRBJ2-7	TRBV6-5	.	few	CASTRSAGAYNEQYF	TGTGCCAGCACCAGGTCGGCGGGCGCCTACAATGAGCAGTACTTC
TRBJ2-3	TRBV9	.	few	CASSVGGLTSTDTQYF	TGTGCCAGCAGCGTAGGTGGCTTGACTAGCACAGATACGCAGTATTTT
TRBJ1-3	TRBV29-1	.	.	CSVERLSGNTIYF	TGCAGCGTTGAAAGGCTATCTGGGAACACCATATATTTT
TRBJ2-3	TRBV7-9	.	few	CASRQGQGSPSDTQYF	TGTGCCAGCAGACAAGGGCAGGGGAGTCCTTCAGATACGCAGTATTTT
TRBJ1-6	TRBV7-2	.	.	CASSSPGAGGPGSPLHF	TGTGCCAGCAGCTCCCCAGGGGCCGGGGGACCTGGTTCACCCCTCCACTTT
TRBJ2-3	TRBV7-2	TRBD2	few	CASSWVGLAGTDTQYF	TGTGCCAGCAGCTGGGTGGGACTAGCGGGAACAGATACGCAGTATTTT
TRBJ1-6	TRBV7-9	.	.	CASSLAALGGKSSPLHF	TGTGCCAGCAGCTTAGCGGCCCTCGGGGGAAAGAGTTCACCCCTCCACTTT
TRBJ2-7	TRBV6-2/TRBV6-3	.	.	CASRWTRSLYEQYF	TGTGCCAGCCGATGGACCCGCTCCCTCTACGAGCAGTACTTC
TRBJ2-5	TRBV28	TRBD1	.	CASSLGSGTEHNEQYF	TGTGCCAGCAGTTTAGGCTCCGGGACAGAACACAATGAGCAGTACTTC
TRBJ2-1	TRBV20-1	.	.	CSARAPVETAYEQFF	TGCAGTGCTAGGGCCCCGGTGGAGACAGCCTACGAGCAGTTCTTC
TRBJ2-1	TRBV7-2	.	once	CASSLGERETQFF	TGTGCCAGCAGCTTAGGGGAACGGGAGACCCAGTTCTTC
TRBJ2-3	TRBV6-1	.	.	CASSEVKVASTDTQYF	TGTGCCAGCAGTGAAGTGAAGGTTGCAAGCACAGATACGCAGTATTTT
TRBJ2-5	TRBV20-1	TRBD2	.	CSALLAEETQYF	TGCAGTGCTCTACTAGCGGAAGAGACCCAGTACTTC
TRBJ1-6	TRBV9	.	few	CASSPNEGSYNSPLHF	TGTGCCAGCAGCCCGAATGAGGGGTCCTATAATTCACCCCTCCACTTT
TRBJ2-1	TRBV20-1	TRBD1	.	CSASVSDRGGYNEQFF	TGCAGTGCTTCCGTGTCCGACAGGGGGGGCTACAATGAGCAGTTCTTC
TRBJ2-7	TRBV6-1	.	.	CASTPGDSYNEQYF	TGTGCCAGCACTCCGGGGGACTCCTACAATGAGCAGTACTTC
TRBJ2-3	TRBV2	.	few	CASSDTSVDTQYF	TGTGCCAGCAGTGACACCTCTGTGGATACGCAGTATTTT
TRBJ2-5	TRBV13	TRBD2	.	CASSRRGGGGQYF	TGTGCCAGCAGCCGGCGGGGGGGAGGAGGGCAGTACTTC